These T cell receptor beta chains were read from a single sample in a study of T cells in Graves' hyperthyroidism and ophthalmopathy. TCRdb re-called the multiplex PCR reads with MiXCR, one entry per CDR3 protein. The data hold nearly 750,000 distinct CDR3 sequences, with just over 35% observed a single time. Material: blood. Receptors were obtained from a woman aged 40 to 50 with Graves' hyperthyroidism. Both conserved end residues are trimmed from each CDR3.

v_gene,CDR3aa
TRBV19,ASSIRSSSYNSPLH
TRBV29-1,SFGQQGFSQPQH
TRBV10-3,AISDTGTGGNVLT
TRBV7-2,ASSKPGYQETQY
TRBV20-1,SALDDRDYEQY
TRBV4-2,ASSPGRGYGYT
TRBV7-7,ASSLDAGGRETQY
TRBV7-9,ASSSKDRGGLNTEAF
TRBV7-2,ASSALNEYEQY
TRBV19,ASSIGRGSYEQY
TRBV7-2,ASSLRDSGSLYLAGELF
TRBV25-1,ASSESATNNSPLH
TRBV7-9,ASSSEVSYGYT
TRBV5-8,ASSLKGLANQPQH
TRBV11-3,ASSSLNEKLF
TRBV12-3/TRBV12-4,ASSRKQVGWQPQH
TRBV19,ASSWTGAYEQY
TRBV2,ASHRDTSLSAEAF
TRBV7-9,ASGRENEQY
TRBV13,ASSPDRGAYTGELF
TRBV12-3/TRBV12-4,ASSLFPRGPEAF
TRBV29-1,SVDRTGHSTDTQY
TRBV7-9,ASSRASNTEAF
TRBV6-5,AISPRDPEETQY